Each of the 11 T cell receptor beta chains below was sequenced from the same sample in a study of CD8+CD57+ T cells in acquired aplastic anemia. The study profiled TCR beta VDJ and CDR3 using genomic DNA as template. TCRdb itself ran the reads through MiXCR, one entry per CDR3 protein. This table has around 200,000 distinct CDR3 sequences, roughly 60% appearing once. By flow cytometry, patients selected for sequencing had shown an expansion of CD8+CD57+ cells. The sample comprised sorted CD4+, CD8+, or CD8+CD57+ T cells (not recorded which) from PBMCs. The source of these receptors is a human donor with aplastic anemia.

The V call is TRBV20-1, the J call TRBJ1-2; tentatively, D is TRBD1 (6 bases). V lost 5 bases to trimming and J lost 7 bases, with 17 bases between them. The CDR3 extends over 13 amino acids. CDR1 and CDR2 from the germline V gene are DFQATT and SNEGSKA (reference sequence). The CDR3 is CSAGTGGARGYTF. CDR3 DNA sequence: TGCAGTGCTGGGACCGGGGGGGCTCGTGGCTACACCTTC.

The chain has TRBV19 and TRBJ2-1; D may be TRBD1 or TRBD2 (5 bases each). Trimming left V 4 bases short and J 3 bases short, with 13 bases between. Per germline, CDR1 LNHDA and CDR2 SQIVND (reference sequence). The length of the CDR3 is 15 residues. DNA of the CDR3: TGTGCCAGTAGTAGGGGACGCCGAGACTACAATGAGCAGTTCTTC. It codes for CASSRGRRDYNEQFF.

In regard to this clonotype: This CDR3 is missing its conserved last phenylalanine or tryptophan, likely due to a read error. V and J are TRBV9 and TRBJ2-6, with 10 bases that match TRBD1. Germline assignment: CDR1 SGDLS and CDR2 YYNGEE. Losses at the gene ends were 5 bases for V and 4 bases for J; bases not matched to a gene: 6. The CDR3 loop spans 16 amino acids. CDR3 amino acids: CASRDDRGPGANVLTL. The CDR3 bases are TGTGCCAGCAGGGATGACAGGGGGCCCGGGGCCAACGTCCTGACTCTC.

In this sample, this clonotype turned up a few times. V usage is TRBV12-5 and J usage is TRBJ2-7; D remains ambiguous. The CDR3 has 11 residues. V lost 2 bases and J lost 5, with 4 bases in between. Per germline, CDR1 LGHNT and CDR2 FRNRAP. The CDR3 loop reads CASGLWNEQYF. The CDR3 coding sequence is TGTGCTAGTGGTTTGTGGAACGAGCAGTACTTC. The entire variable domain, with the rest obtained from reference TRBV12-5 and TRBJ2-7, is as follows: DARVTQTPRHKVTEMGQEVTMRCQPILGHNTVFWYRQTMMQGLELLAYFRNRAPLDDSGMPKDRFSAEMPDATLATLKIQPSEPRDSAVYFCASGLWNEQYFGPGTRLTVT.

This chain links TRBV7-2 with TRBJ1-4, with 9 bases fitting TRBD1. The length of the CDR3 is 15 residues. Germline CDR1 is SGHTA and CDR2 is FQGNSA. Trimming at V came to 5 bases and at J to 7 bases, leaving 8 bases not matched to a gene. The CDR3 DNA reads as TGTGCCAGCAGCCACTGGGACAGGGTGGTTGAAAAACTGTTTTTT. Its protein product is CASSHWDRVVEKLFF.

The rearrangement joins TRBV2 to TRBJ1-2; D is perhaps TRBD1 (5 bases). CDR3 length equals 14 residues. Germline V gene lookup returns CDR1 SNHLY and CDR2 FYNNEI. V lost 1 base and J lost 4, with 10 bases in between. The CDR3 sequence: CASSEGDSIYGYTF. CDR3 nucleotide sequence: TGTGCCAGCAGTGAAGGAGACAGTATCTATGGCTACACCTTC.

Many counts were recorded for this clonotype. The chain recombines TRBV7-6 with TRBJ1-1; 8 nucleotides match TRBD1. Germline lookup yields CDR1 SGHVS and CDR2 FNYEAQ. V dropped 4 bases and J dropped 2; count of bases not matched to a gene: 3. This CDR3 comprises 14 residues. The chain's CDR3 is CASSSGQGNTEAFF. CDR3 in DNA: TGTGCCAGCAGCTCCGGACAGGGAAACACTGAAGCTTTCTTT.

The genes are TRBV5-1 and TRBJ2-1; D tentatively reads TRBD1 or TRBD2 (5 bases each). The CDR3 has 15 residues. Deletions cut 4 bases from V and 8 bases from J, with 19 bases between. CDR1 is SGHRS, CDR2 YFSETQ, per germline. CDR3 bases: TGCGCCAGCAGCGAACTTCGGGGCAGCTCCTATGAGCAGTTCTTC. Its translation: CASSELRGSSYEQFF.

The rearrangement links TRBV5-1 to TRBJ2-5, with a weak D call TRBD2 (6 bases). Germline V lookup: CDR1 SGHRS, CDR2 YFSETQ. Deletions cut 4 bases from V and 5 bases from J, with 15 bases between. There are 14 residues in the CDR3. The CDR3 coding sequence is TGCGCCAGCAGCCCAAGACTAGAGGCGGAGACCCAGTACTTC. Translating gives CASSPRLEAETQYF.

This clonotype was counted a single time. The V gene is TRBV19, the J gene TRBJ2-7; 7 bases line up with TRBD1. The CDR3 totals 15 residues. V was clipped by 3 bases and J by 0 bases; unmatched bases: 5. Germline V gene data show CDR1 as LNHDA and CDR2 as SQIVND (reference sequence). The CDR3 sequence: CASSIPGTASYEQYF. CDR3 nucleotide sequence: TGTGCCAGTAGTATCCCTGGGACAGCCTCCTACGAGCAGTACTTC.

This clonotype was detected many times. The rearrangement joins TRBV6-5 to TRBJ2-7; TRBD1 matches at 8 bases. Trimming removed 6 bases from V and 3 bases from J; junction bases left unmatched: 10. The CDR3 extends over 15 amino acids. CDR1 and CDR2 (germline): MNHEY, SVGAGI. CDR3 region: CASSLLQGAYYEQYF. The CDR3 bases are TGTGCCAGCAGCCTCCTTCAGGGGGCTTACTACGAGCAGTACTTC.